The next 16 T cell receptor beta chains were all read from a single sample in a study of blood T cell repertoires in COVID-19. Clones were sequenced by immunoSEQ multiplex PCR, and TCRdb holds only the in-frame ones, with some missing. The data hold more than 90,000 clones, with about 90% observed a single time. The sample comprised peripheral blood. These receptor sequences come from a man aged 50 to 60 with acute or convalescent COVID-19.

This chain uses TRBV6-5 with TRBJ2-7; D gene uncertain. V was trimmed by 2 bases and J by 1 base, leaving 6 bases between them. CDR1 and CDR2 (germline): MNHEY, SVGAGI. The CDR3 runs 13 residues. The CDR3: CASSYGGSYEQYF. The CDR3 bases are TGTGCCAGCAGTTACGGCGGTTCCTACGAGCAGTACTTC.

The rearrangement joins TRBV15 to TRBJ1-1; D remains ambiguous. This CDR3 has 15 amino acids. From germline, CDR1 is LNHNV and CDR2 YYDKDF (reference sequence). The V gene lost 0 bases and the J gene lost 5 bases, with 13 bases spanning the gap. CDR3 protein: CATSRDGTTGTEAFF. CDR3 bases: TGTGCCACCAGCAGAGATGGAACAACGGGGACTGAAGCTTTCTTT.

The V call is TRBV6-6, the J call TRBJ1-5, with a possible D match to TRBD1 (5 bases). Germline V gene sequence: CDR1 MNHNY, CDR2 SVGAGI (reference sequence). The V end lost 5 bases, the J end lost 0 bases, and 26 bases lay between the germline ends. This CDR3 spans 20 amino acids. CDR3 residues: CASSLLVRHGDYDSNQPQHF. In DNA, the CDR3 is TGTGCCAGCAGTCTCCTTGTTAGACACGGGGACTACGATAGCAATCAGCCCCAGCATTTT.

V and J are TRBV6-5 and TRBJ1-2; D is uncertain. The CDR3 spans 13 residues. The germline V gene has CDR1 MNHEY and CDR2 SVGAGI. V lost 10 bases, J lost 8 bases, and 20 bases lay in between. The CDR3 protein is CATQRGGTRGYTF. DNA of the CDR3: TGTGCCACCCAGAGAGGCGGCACGCGGGGCTACACCTTC.

The CDR3 DNA reads as TGTGCCAGCAGCTTAGCGTTGACGGGCAGGGTAGAGACCCAGTACTTC. Amino acids: CASSLALTGRVETQYF. The chain has TRBV7-2 and TRBJ2-5, with D possibly matching TRBD1 (5 bases). The CDR3 extends over 16 amino acids. The germline V gene has CDR1 SGHTA and CDR2 FQGNSA. Trimming removed 0 bases at V and 4 bases at J, with 15 bases between.

This rearrangement joins TRBV19 to TRBJ1-2, with TRBD1 matching 9 bases. There are 13 residues in the CDR3. After removal of 5 bases from V and 7 bases from J, the junction contained 5 bases not matched to a gene. The germline V gene has CDR1 LNHDA and CDR2 SQIVND (reference sequence). CDR3 region: CASSVDRGTGYTF. The CDR3 DNA sequence: TGTGCCAGTAGTGTCGACAGGGGGACTGGCTACACCTTC.

This chain connects TRBV27 to TRBJ1-6, with TRBD1 matching 8 bases. Germline CDR1 MNHEY, CDR2 SMNVEV (reference sequence). Trimming at V came to 3 bases and at J to 4 bases, leaving 5 bases not matched to a gene. There are 16 residues in the CDR3. The CDR3 coding sequence is TGTGCCAGCAGTTTTCAGGGGGCCTCTTATAATTCACCCCTCCACTTT. Protein sequence: CASSFQGASYNSPLHF.

The chain links TRBV3-1 (or the pseudogene TRBV3-2) to TRBJ1-3, with 7 bases matching TRBD1. Germline CDR1 reads LGHDT; CDR2 reads YNNKEL (reference sequence). V gave up 4 bases and J gave up 0 bases; unmatched junction bases: 15. This CDR3 is built from 19 residues. CDR3 coding DNA: TGTGCCAGCAGCCCGCGACAGGGCAAGTCTACCGGCTCTGGAAACACCATATATTTT. It encodes CASSPRQGKSTGSGNTIYF.

The V gene is TRBV5-1, the J gene TRBJ2-7, with 7 nucleotides matching TRBD1. Germline-derived CDR1 and CDR2 are SGHRS and YFSETQ. J was trimmed by 6 bases and V by 2 bases; bases with no gene match: 8. CDR3 length equals 14 residues. CDR3 bases: TGCGCCAGCAGCTTAGTCCTACAGGGGCGCGAGCAGTACTTC. This translates into CASSLVLQGREQYF.

The CDR3, as DNA: TGCGCCAGCAGCCAATGGGGGACTAGCTCCTACAATGAGCAGTTCTTC. It specifies CASSQWGTSSYNEQFF. The chain uses TRBV4-3 and TRBJ2-1; 8 nucleotides agree with TRBD2. This CDR3 has 16 amino acids. The germline gives CDR1 LGHNA, CDR2 YSLEER. V lost 2 bases, J lost 0 bases, and 3 bases stayed unmatched.

Comment on this clone: One end of the junction fails to match germline, which may point to a read error. The chain couples TRBV6-2 or TRBV6-3 to TRBJ1-1; D remains unclear. CDR3 length equals 11 residues. Germline V gives CDR1 MNHEY, CDR2 SVGEGT. Here the CDR3 DNA reads TGTGCCAGCAGTTACCCGGAGGGCCGGGAGTTT. Translation gives CASSYPEGREF.

The V gene is TRBV6-2 or TRBV6-3, the J gene TRBJ2-7; D perhaps matches TRBD2 (5 bases). The CDR3 is 14 residues long. Trimming shortened V by 5 bases and J by 0 bases, and 11 bases separated the two germline ends. The germline CDR1 and CDR2 sequences are MNHEY and SVGEGT. DNA for the CDR3: TGTGCCAGCAGTACTGGACTGCTCTCCTACGAGCAGTACTTC. This codes for CASSTGLLSYEQYF.

The chain carries TRBV7-9 and TRBJ2-5, with 9 bases identical to TRBD2. The CDR3 runs to 15 residues. CDR1 and CDR2 (germline): SEHNR, FQNEAQ (reference sequence). With V trimmed by 2 bases and J by 4 bases, 5 bases remained unmatched. The DNA of the CDR3 is TGTGCCAGCAGCTTACGGCTAGCGGGGATAGAGACCCAGTACTTC. Its translation is CASSLRLAGIETQYF.

This chain uses TRBV6-5 with TRBJ2-5, with TRBD2 as a possible D gene (5 bases). Germline assignment: CDR1 MNHEY and CDR2 SVGAGI. Trimming shortened V by 2 bases and J by 5 bases, and 9 bases separated the two germline ends. The CDR3 sequence is 13 residues long. CDR3 in amino acids: CASSYEGRETQYF. For the CDR3, the DNA is TGTGCCAGCAGTTACGAGGGTAGGGAGACCCAGTACTTC.

The V call is TRBV5-1, the J call TRBJ2-3; tentative D call: TRBD2 (5 bases). Trimming took 4 bases from V and 3 from J, leaving 12 bases between them. This CDR3 spans 14 amino acids. CDR1 is SGHRS and CDR2 is YFSETQ in the germline V gene. CDR3 loop: CASSAATGTDTQYF. The CDR3 DNA reads as TGCGCCAGCAGCGCGGCCACGGGAACAGATACGCAGTATTTT.

This clone was seen a single time. Here the CDR3 reads CASSNGISGGAETQYF. DNA for the CDR3: TGCGCCAGCAGTAACGGAATTAGCGGGGGGGCGGAGACCCAGTACTTC. The V gene is TRBV5-1, the J gene TRBJ2-5; 11 bases are a match to TRBD2. V gave up 5 bases and J gave up 5 bases; unmatched junction bases: 11. The CDR3 length is 16 residues. Germline-derived CDR1 and CDR2 are SGHRS and YFSETQ.